The T cell receptor (beta chain) described here comes from a study of early T cells in non-severe SARS-CoV-2 infection (dated by TCRdb to the early 2020s). Background on the whole study: Because TCR sequencing relied on bulk RNA taken from unsorted whole blood, pairing of alpha and beta chains was not possible. What the work shows at the level of the full study, not this receptor alone: VDJdb matching was skewed toward anti-spike CD8 responses, so virus-specific expansions were likely underestimated and private and CD4 specificities were missed.

A remark on this clonotype: The target of this receptor is not known. Base-call qualities are not available, and no considerably larger clone is one nucleotide away.

The protocol used for the library was 5' RACE. For sequencing, a NextSeq 500 was employed. The TCR library protocol attached unique molecular identifiers to individual cDNA molecules to correct for sequencing error and PCR bias. Sequencing covered both TCR alpha and beta chains, and within each sample the abundances of alpha and beta sequences were tightly co-correlated. Processing in the source paper ran as follows. Decombinator V4 was used to annotate TCR sequences for V gene, J gene and CDR3. Expanded TCRs were defined as changing significantly between any two time points under a Poisson model with p below 0.0001. TCR abundances were normalised to the total number of TCRs sequenced in each sample and reported as counts per million. TRAV1-2 paired with TRAJ12, TRAJ20 or TRAJ33 defined MAIT TCRs, while TRAV10 paired with TRAJ18 defined iNKT TCRs. VDJdb, accessed 1 November 2021, was searched for CMV, EBV and SARS-CoV-2 annotated TCRs, excluding TCRs annotated for multiple antigens. Using fastp at Q25 and MiXCR, TCRdb reprocessed the public reads and kept productive beta chains. Entries that share a CDR3 protein sequence are merged under the most common genes and DNA. The V and J calls, along with clone size, are taken from TCRdb and not from the paper's own processing. This sample comprises some 30,000 distinct CDR3 sequences, 6% to 7% of them detected only once. Clones ranked in the top ten supply less than 3% of the sample.

A case-control design nested within a healthcare worker cohort in London, UK, was used, with weekly nasopharyngeal swab PCR tests and blood sampling performed. Between 23 and 31 March 2020, the week of the UK lockdown, healthcare workers were enrolled and then followed up weekly for as long as 16 weeks. The CDR3 covers 13 residues, taking in both the cysteine and the phenylalanine. The DNA shown is the 39-base CDR3, in frame from base 1. V is shortened by 6 bases, J by 1 base, and the region joining them spans 9 bases. The sequence is built from TRBV12-3 or TRBV12-4 and TRBJ1-1, with the D segment identity uncertain. This receptor was taken from an adult who was a healthcare worker with PCR-confirmed SARS-CoV-2 infection or an uninfected control (not recorded which). Sequencing input: whole blood. The CDR3 sequence is CASSQEPNTEAFF. The DNA sequence is TGTGCCAGCAGCCAGGAGCCGAACACTGAAGCTTTCTTT.